This TCR beta chain appears in the sequencing data of a study of control samples from healthy donors and cancer patients. CDR3 length equals 13 residues. V lost 1 base and J lost 9; bases outside the gene matches: 2. Per germline, CDR1 SGHNT and CDR2 YENEEA. Generated by immunoSEQ multiplex PCR, the TCRdb table keeps only in-frame clones and is missing some. The sample includes some 130,000 clones, 80% to 95% seen only once; the top ten take roughly 2.5%. The sequence was obtained from a man aged 35-49 years in good health. The sample was blood. The V call is TRBV11-3, the J call TRBJ2-1; 8 nucleotides match TRBD2. CDR3 in DNA: TGTGCCAGCAGCTTAGCGGGGGGGCTTGAGCAGTTCTTC. It codes for CASSLAGGLEQFF.